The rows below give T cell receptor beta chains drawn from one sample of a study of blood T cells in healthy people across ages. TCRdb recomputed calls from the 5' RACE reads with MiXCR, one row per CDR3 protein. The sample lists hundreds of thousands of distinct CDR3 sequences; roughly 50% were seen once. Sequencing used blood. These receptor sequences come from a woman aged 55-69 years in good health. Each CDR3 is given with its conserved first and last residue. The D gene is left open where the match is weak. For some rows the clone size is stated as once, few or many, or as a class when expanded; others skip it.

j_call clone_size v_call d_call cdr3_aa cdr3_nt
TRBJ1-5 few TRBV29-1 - CSVTDSLNQPQHF TGCAGCGTAACGGACAGTCTAAATCAGCCCCAGCATTTT
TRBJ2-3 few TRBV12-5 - CASGTFVGGSLVDTQYF TGTGCTAGTGGTACCTTCGTTGGTGGGTCGCTAGTGGATACGCAGTATTTT
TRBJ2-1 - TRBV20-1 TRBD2 CSAYQREGRSEQFF TGCAGTGCTTACCAGCGGGAGGGCCGGAGTGAGCAGTTCTTC
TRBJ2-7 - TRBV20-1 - CSAPTRGGYEQYF TGCAGTGCACCGACTCGAGGGGGGTACGAGCAGTACTTC
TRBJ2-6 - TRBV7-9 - CASSLAIGSGANVLTF TGTGCCAGCAGCTTAGCGATCGGCTCTGGGGCCAACGTCCTGACTTTC
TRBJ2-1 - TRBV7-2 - CASSEDRASYNEQFF TGTGCCAGCAGCGAGGACAGAGCCTCCTACAATGAGCAGTTCTTC
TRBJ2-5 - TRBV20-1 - CSPTSQTTGTDLETQYF TGCAGTCCCACAAGCCAGACCACCGGGACTGACTTAGAGACCCAGTACTTC
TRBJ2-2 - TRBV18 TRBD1 CASSPPGQGNGGELFF TGTGCCAGCTCACCACCGGGACAGGGAAATGGCGGGGAGCTGTTTTTT
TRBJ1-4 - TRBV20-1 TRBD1 CSARDGQGSEKLFF TGCAGTGCTAGGGATGGACAGGGGAGTGAAAAACTGTTTTTT
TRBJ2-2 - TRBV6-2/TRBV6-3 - CASSPPTGNTGELFF TGTGCCAGCAGTCCGCCGACAGGAAACACCGGGGAGCTGTTTTTT
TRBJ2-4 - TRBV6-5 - CASSKGMGAKNIQYF TGTGCCAGCAGTAAGGGCATGGGGGCCAAAAACATTCAGTACTTC
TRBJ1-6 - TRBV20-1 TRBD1 CSAPKATGNNSPLHF TGCAGTGCCCCAAAGGCGACAGGGAATAACTCACCCCTCCACTTT
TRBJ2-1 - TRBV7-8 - CASRFTGISLYNEQFF TGTGCCAGCAGATTCACAGGGATTTCGCTTTACAATGAGCAGTTCTTC
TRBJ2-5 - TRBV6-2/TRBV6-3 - CASSSRQEAMMETQYF TGTGCCAGCAGTTCTCGACAGGAAGCTATGATGGAGACCCAGTACTTC
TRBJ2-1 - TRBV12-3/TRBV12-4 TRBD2 CASFITSGYNEQFF TGTGCCAGCTTTATTACTAGCGGGTACAATGAGCAGTTCTTC
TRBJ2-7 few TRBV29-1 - CSVGRESYEQYF TGCAGCGTTGGCAGGGAGTCCTACGAGCAGTACTTC
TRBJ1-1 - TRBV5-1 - CASNYGKNTEAFF TGCGCCAGCAACTACGGAAAAAACACTGAAGCTTTCTTT
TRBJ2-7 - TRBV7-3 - CASSRTARYEQYF TGTGCCAGCAGCCGGACAGCAAGATACGAGCAGTACTTC
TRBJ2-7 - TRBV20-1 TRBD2 CSAHRSGLAIHEQYF TGCAGTGCTCACCGGTCGGGACTAGCCATCCACGAGCAGTACTTC
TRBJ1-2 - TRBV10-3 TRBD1 CAISGLGQGTLNYGYTF TGTGCCATCAGTGGCCTGGGACAGGGGACTTTGAACTATGGCTACACCTTC
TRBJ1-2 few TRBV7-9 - CASSSARGNYGYTF TGTGCCAGCAGCTCCGCCAGGGGTAACTATGGCTACACCTTC
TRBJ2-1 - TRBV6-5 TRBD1 CASSYRDWDRGFKNEQFF TGTGCCAGCAGTTACCGCGATTGGGACAGGGGATTCAAAAATGAGCAGTTCTTC
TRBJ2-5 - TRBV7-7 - CASSLGQGGPETQYF TGTGCTAGCAGCTTAGGGCAGGGAGGACCGGAGACCCAGTACTTC
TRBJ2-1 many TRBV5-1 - CASSFGGNEQFF TGCGCCAGCAGCTTTGGCGGCAATGAGCAGTTCTTC
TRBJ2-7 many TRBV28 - CASSWDDEQYF TGTGCCAGCTCTTGGGACGACGAGCAGTACTTC
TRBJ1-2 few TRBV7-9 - CASSLAGGDGYTF TGTGCCAGCAGCTTAGCCGGGGGCGATGGCTACACCTTC
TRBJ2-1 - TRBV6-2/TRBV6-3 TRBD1 CASRAPEGRGLGNEQFF TGTGCCAGCAGAGCCCCGGAAGGCAGGGGGCTGGGCAATGAGCAGTTCTTC
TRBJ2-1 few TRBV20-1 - CSAVAALYNEQFF TGCAGTGCCGTAGCGGCCCTATACAATGAGCAGTTCTTC
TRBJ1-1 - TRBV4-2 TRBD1 CATSQEEGAINTEAFF TGTGCCACCAGCCAAGAAGAGGGGGCCATAAACACTGAAGCTTTCTTT